A selection of T cell receptor beta chains follows, all from one sample in a study of blood T cell repertoires in COVID-19. Repertoires were generated with immunoSEQ multiplex PCR, while TCRdb's copy carries only in-frame clones and drops some. The sample lists 300,000 to 400,000 clones; 80% to 90% were seen once. The sample was peripheral blood. The source of these receptors is a woman in her 50s with COVID-19, enrolled during active disease. The CDR3 runs from the conserved cysteine through the conserved F or W. A D gene is named only where the DNA matches it firmly. Size is stated for part of the rows, as once, few or many counts, or as a class when the clone is expanded.

TRBJ1-3 | - | TRBV10-3 | - | TGTGCCATCAGTGAGACAGTCTCTGGAAACACCATATATTTT | CAISETVSGNTIYF
TRBJ1-3 | TRBD1 | TRBV4-3 | - | TGCGCCAGCAGCCCAGGGACAGCTGGAAACACCATATATTTT | CASSPGTAGNTIYF
TRBJ1-1 | TRBD1 | TRBV18 | - | TGTACCAGCTCACCCCTGGGACAGGGAGCAGGCACTGAAGCTTTCTTT | CTSSPLGQGAGTEAFF
TRBJ1-1 | - | TRBV19 | - | TGTGCCAGTAGTTTCAGGGGTCCCATGAACACTGAAGCTTTCTTT | CASSFRGPMNTEAFF
TRBJ2-6 | - | TRBV5-6 | - | TGTGCCAGCAGCTTGCTCGGGTACTCTGGGGCCAACGTCCTGACTTTC | CASSLLGYSGANVLTF
TRBJ2-1 | TRBD2 | TRBV15 | - | TGTGCCACCAGCAGAGTAACCCTTCTAGCGGGTAGCTCCTACAATGAGCAGTTCTTC | CATSRVTLLAGSSYNEQFF
TRBJ2-1 | TRBD2 | TRBV4-1 | once | TGCGCCAGCAGCCAAGGGACCGGGACTATCAATGAGCAGTTCTTC | CASSQGTGTINEQFF
TRBJ1-5 | TRBD1 | TRBV6-5 | - | TGTGCCAGCAGGAAAGGACAGGGGAACAATCAGCCCCAGCATTTT | CASRKGQGNNQPQHF
TRBJ1-1 | - | TRBV19 | few | TGTGCCAGTAGGGGTTACCGATCCGGTCAGACAAGGAACACTGAAGCTTTCTTT | CASRGYRSGQTRNTEAFF
TRBJ2-3 | - | TRBV5-1 | - | TGCGCCAGCAGCCACCAGGTGACCACAGATACGCAGTATTTT | CASSHQVTTDTQYF
TRBJ2-5 | - | TRBV4-2 | - | TGTGCCAGCAGCCAAGGACTAAACCAAGAGACCCAGTACTTC | CASSQGLNQETQYF
TRBJ2-6 | - | TRBV4-1 | - | TGCGCCAGCAGCCATAGCACTGGGTCTGGGGCCAACGTCCTGACTTTC | CASSHSTGSGANVLTF
TRBJ2-1 | TRBD2 | TRBV5-5 | - | TGTGCCAGCAGCTCCCGGGGGGAGAGGGTGGCCAATGAGCAGTTCTTC | CASSSRGERVANEQFF
TRBJ1-5 | TRBD1 | TRBV7-9 | - | TGTGCCAGCAGCCTAGGGACAGGGAGAACCAATCAGCCCCAGCATTTT | CASSLGTGRTNQPQHF
TRBJ1-1 | TRBD1 | TRBV7-9 | few | TGTGCCAGCAGCTCAGGACAGGGAGCCACTGAAGCTTTCTTT | CASSSGQGATEAFF
TRBJ2-7 | TRBD1 | TRBV29-1 | - | TGCAGCGCGCTGAACCGGGACAGAGGGGAGTACTTC | CSALNRDRGEYF
TRBJ2-5 | TRBD1 | TRBV6-5 | - | TGTGCCACCAAGGGGGCCGAGTGGGACCAAGAGACCCAGTACTTC | CATKGAEWDQETQYF
TRBJ2-7 | TRBD2 | TRBV4-3 | once | TGCGCCAGCAGCCAAGGATTGGGGCTAGCGGGAGGCAAATACGAGCAGTACTTC | CASSQGLGLAGGKYEQYF
TRBJ1-1 | TRBD1 | TRBV2 | few | TGTGCCAGCCGTGACAGGGGGCTTACCAGCACTGAAGCTTTCTTT | CASRDRGLTSTEAFF
TRBJ2-7 | TRBD2 | TRBV14 | - | TGTGCCAGCAGCCTAGCGGGAAGCTACGAGCAGTACTTC | CASSLAGSYEQYF
TRBJ2-5 | - | TRBV27 | - | TGTGCCAGCCGCCGTTTGCTTCGTCGGGAGACCCAGTACTTC | CASRRLLRRETQYF
TRBJ1-6 | - | TRBV5-6 | few | TGTGCCAGCAGCTTGGAGGCAATTCAGGGTAATTCACCCCTCCACTTT | CASSLEAIQGNSPLHF
TRBJ2-2 | - | TRBV6-5 | - | TGTGCCAGCAGTCGAGGAACCGGGGAGCTGTTTTTT | CASSRGTGELFF
TRBJ2-1 | - | TRBV14 | once | TGTGCCAGCAGCCAATTCTCCGGGACACGTCACTACAATGAGCAGTTCTTC | CASSQFSGTRHYNEQFF
TRBJ2-1 | - | TRBV18 | - | TGTGCCAGCTCACCACTCCGGGACAATGAGCAGTTCTTC | CASSPLRDNEQFF
TRBJ2-4 | - | TRBV21-1 | once | TGTGCCAGCACCCGTCCTTTATCGAGGGTCCTTGAACCCAAAAACATTCAGTACTTC | CASTRPLSRVLEPKNIQYF
TRBJ1-5 | - | TRBV18 | - | TGTGCCAGCTCACCAGTCGGGGGCAATCAGCCCCAGCATTTT | CASSPVGGNQPQHF
TRBJ2-3 | - | TRBV5-6 | - | TGTGCCAGCAGCCCGTCAGGCCGCACAGATACGCAGTATTTT | CASSPSGRTDTQYF
TRBJ1-2 | TRBD1 | TRBV4-3 | - | TGCGCCAGCAAGGGACAGGGGTCGGGCTACACCTTC | CASKGQGSGYTF
TRBJ1-5 | - | TRBV30 | - | TGTGCCTGGTCCGCCGGGGGTTGGAATCAGCCCCAGCATTTT | CAWSAGGWNQPQHF
TRBJ2-1 | - | TRBV5-1 | - | TGCGCCAGCAGCGTACAGGGAGAGTTCTACAATGAGCAGTTCTTC | CASSVQGEFYNEQFF
TRBJ1-2 | TRBD1 | TRBV5-1 | - | TGCGCCAGCAGCTCCAGACAGGGGTATGGCTACACCTTC | CASSSRQGYGYTF
TRBJ2-7 | TRBD2 | TRBV5-1 | - | TGCGCCAGCAGCTTGGGTCCCGGGAGGGCCAATTACGAGCAGTACTTC | CASSLGPGRANYEQYF
TRBJ2-3 | - | TRBV27 | - | TGTGCCAGCAGTCCGCCGACTGGGCTAGCGACAATTGGGGTCAACACAGATACGCAGTATTTT | CASSPPTGLATIGVNTDTQYF
TRBJ2-7 | TRBD2 | TRBV7-8 | - | TGTGCCAGCAGCCCGCTTCCCGTAACTCCGGGACTAGCGGCCGGAGGGTCGCCCTACGAGCAGTACTTC | CASSPLPVTPGLAAGGSPYEQYF
TRBJ1-5 | TRBD1 | TRBV10-3 | - | TGTGCCATCAGTGAGTCGACAGGGAAGACTCAGCCCCAGCATTTT | CAISESTGKTQPQHF
TRBJ1-1 | - | TRBV7-7 | - | TGTGCTAGCAGCCCGATCGAGAACCCCGAAGTAGCTTTTTTT | CASSPIENPEVAFF
TRBJ2-2 | TRBD1 | TRBV19 | - | TGTGCCAGTACCCGACAGGGCGACACCGGGGAGCTGTTTTTT | CASTRQGDTGELFF
TRBJ2-2 | TRBD2 | TRBV11-3 | - | TGTGCCAGCAGCTTCGGACCTCGGGCGGGAGGGGGCACCGGGGAGCTGTTTTTT | CASSFGPRAGGGTGELFF